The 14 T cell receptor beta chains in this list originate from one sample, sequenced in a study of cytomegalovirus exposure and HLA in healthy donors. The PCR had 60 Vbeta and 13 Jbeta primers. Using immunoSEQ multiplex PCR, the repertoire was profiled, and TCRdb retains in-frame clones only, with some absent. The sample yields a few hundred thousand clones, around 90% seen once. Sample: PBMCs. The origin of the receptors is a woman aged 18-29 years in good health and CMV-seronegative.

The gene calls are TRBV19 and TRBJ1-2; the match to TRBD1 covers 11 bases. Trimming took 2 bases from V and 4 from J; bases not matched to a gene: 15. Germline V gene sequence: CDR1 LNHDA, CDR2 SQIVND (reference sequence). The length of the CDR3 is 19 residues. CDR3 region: CASSIQDRGPEHYSYGYTF. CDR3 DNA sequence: TGTGCCAGTAGTATACAGGACAGGGGGCCCGAACACTATAGCTATGGCTACACCTTC.

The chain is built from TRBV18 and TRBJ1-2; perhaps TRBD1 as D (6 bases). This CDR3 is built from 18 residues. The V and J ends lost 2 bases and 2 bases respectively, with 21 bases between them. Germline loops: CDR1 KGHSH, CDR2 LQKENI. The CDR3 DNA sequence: TGTGCCAGCTCACCAAATACCGGGACATCCGCTTTAAACTATGGCTACACCTTC. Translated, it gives CASSPNTGTSALNYGYTF.

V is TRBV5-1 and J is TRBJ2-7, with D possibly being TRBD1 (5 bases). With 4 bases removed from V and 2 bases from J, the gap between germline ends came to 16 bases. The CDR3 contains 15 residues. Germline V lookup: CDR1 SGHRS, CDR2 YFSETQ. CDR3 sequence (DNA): TGCGCCAGCAGCCCCTCTGACAGCGTACCCTACGAGCAGTACTTC. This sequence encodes CASSPSDSVPYEQYF.

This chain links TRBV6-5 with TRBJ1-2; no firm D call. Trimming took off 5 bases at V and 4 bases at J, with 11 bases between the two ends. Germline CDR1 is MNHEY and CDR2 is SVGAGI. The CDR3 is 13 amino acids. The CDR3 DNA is TGTGCCAGCAGTCCCTCCCGTATCTATGGCTACACCTTC. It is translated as CASSPSRIYGYTF.

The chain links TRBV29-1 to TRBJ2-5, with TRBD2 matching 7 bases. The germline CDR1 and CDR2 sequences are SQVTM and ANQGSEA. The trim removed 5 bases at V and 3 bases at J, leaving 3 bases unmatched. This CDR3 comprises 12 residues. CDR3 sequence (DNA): TGCAGCGTTCTGGGGGGGGAAGAGACCCAGTACTTC. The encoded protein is CSVLGGEETQYF.

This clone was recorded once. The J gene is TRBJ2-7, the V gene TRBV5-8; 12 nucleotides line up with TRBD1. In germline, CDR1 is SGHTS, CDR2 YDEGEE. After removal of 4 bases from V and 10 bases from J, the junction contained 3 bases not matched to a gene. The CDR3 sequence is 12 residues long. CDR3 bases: TGTGCCAGCAGCGTGGGACAGGGGGCTCAGTACTTC. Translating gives CASSVGQGAQYF. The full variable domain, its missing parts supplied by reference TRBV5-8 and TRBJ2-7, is EAGVTQSPTHLIKTRGQQATLRCSPISGHTSVYWYQQALGLGLQFLLWYDEGEERNRGNFPPRFSGRQFPNYSSELNVNALELEDSALYLCASSVGQGAQYFGPGTRLTVT.

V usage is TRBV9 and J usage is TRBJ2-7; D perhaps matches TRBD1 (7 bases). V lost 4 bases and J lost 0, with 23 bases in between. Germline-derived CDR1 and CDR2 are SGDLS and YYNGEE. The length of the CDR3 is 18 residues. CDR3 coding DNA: TGTGCCAGCAGCCCGAGGGCAGGGGGGCGCGACTACTCCTACGAGCAGTACTTC. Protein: CASSPRAGGRDYSYEQYF.

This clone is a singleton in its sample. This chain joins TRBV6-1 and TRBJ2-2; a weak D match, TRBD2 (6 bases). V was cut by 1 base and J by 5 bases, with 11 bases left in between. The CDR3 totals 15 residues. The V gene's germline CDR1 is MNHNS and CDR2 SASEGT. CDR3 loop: CASSEGGAGTGELFF. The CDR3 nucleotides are TGTGCCAGCAGTGAAGGGGGCGCGGGAACCGGGGAGCTGTTTTTT.

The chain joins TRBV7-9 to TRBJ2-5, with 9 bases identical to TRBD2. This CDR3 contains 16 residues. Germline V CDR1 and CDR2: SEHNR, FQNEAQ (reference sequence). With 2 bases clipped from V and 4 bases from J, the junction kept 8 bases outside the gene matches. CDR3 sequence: CASSLPGRGGVETQYF. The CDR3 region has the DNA TGTGCCAGCAGCTTACCGGGGCGGGGGGGCGTAGAGACCCAGTACTTC.

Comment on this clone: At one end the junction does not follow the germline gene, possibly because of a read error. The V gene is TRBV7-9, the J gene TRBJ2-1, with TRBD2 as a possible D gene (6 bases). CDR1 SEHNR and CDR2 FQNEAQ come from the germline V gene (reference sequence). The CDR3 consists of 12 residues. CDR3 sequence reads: CSSSHSGNEQFF. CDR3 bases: TGTTCCAGCAGCCATAGCGGAAATGAGCAGTTCTTC.

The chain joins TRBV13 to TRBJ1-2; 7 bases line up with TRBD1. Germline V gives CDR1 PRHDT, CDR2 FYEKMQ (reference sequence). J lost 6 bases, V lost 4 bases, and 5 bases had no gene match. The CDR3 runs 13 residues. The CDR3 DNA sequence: TGTGCCAGCAGCTCACAGGGGAGCGATGGCTACACCTTC. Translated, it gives CASSSQGSDGYTF. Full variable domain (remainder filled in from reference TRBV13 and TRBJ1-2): AAGVIQSPRHLIKEKRETATLKCYPIPRHDTVYWYQQGPGQDPQFLISFYEKMQSDKGSIPDRFSAQQFSDYHSELNMSSLELGDSALYFCASSSQGSDGYTFGSGTRLTVV.

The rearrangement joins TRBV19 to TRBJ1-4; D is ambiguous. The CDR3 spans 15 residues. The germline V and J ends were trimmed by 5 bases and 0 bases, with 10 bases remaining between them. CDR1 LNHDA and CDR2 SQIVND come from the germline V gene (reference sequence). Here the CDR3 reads CASSPRRSTNEKLFF. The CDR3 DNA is TGTGCCAGTAGTCCCCGGAGATCAACTAATGAAAAACTGTTTTTT.

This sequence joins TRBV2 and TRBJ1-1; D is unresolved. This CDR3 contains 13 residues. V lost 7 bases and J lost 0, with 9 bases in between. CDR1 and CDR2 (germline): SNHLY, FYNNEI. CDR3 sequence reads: CASINRLNTEAFF. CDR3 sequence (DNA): TGTGCCAGCATCAACAGACTGAACACTGAAGCTTTCTTT.

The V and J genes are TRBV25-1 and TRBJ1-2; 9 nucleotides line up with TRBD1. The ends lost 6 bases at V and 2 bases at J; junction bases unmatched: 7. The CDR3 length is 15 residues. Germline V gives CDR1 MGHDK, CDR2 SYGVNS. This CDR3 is CASSEPGTGNYGYTF. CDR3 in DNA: TGTGCCAGCAGCGAGCCCGGGACAGGGAACTATGGCTACACCTTC.